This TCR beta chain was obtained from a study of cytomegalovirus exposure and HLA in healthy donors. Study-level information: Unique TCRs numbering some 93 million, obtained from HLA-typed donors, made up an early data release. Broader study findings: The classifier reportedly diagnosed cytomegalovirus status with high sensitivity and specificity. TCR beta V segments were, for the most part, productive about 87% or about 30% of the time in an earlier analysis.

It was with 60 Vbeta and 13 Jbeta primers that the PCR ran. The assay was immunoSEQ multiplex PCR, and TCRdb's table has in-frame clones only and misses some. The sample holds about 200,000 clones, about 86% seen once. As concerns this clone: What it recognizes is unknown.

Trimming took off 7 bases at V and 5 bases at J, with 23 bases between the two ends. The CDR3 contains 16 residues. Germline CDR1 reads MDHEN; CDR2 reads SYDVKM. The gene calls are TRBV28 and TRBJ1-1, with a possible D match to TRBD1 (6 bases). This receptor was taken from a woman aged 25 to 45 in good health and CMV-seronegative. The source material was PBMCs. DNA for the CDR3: TGTGCCAGCAAGTTGCCCGACGGGGGGGGGCCAACTGAAGCTTTCTTT. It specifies CASKLPDGGGPTEAFF.